These T cell receptor beta chains were read from a single sample in a study of cytomegalovirus exposure and HLA in healthy donors. Produced via immunoSEQ multiplex PCR; TCRdb's table is partial and in-frame only. The sample carries tens of thousands of clones, about four fifths recorded once. The sequenced sample consisted of PBMCs. The receptors were gathered from a male donor in good health and CMV-seropositive. Each CDR3 is given with its conserved first and last residue. A D gene is named only where the DNA matches it firmly.

V gene	D gene	J gene	CDR3 protein
TRBV5-1	TRBD1	TRBJ1-5	CASSLKTGELNQPQHF
TRBV7-2	NA	TRBJ2-7	CASSSQGWDEQYF
TRBV5-6	NA	TRBJ1-4	CASSPSWTITGPTNEKLFF
TRBV27	TRBD1	TRBJ1-5	CASSLQGSNQPQHF
TRBV5-1	TRBD2	TRBJ2-3	CASSTSGGDTDTQYF
TRBV6-1	NA	TRBJ1-1	CASSESGSTEAFF
TRBV19	TRBD1	TRBJ2-7	CASRSPGQGNQEYF
TRBV7-8	TRBD2	TRBJ2-5	CASTPGRRGGQYF
TRBV4-3	NA	TRBJ1-6	CASSQDRRNSPLHF
TRBV27	NA	TRBJ2-3	CASSLEGGPSTDTQYF
TRBV7-9	TRBD2	TRBJ2-1	CASSFVGRGAFRNEQFF
TRBV7-2	NA	TRBJ2-4	CASSPRRGNIQYF
TRBV19	NA	TRBJ1-2	CASSTRESPRYF
TRBV30	TRBD1	TRBJ2-2	CAWKFPDRDTGELFF
TRBV7-2	NA	TRBJ1-2	CASSLGQVLYGYTF
TRBV2	NA	TRBJ2-2	CASSRDTSNTGELFF
TRBV7-9	TRBD1	TRBJ2-7	CASSLAWDRAPLAYEQYF
TRBV5-1	TRBD2	TRBJ2-1	CASSLEGSQSGGYNEQFF
TRBV6-5	TRBD1	TRBJ1-5	CASSYGGQGLPQHF
TRBV18	NA	TRBJ1-1	CASSPGGEAFF
TRBV5-6	TRBD1	TRBJ1-5	CASSLSGRPGTVKQPQHF
TRBV21-1	NA	TRBJ2-3	CASSKDASGRTDTQYF
TRBV28	TRBD2	TRBJ2-2	CASSLWRLAGAYSSNTGELFF
TRBV6-1	NA	TRBJ1-5	CASSVQGEVQPQHF
TRBV2	NA	TRBJ1-5	CASSPPRSTGNSNQPQHF
TRBV27	NA	TRBJ2-1	CASSRGKGNGNNEQFF
TRBV19	NA	TRBJ2-3	CASSIPPQGIDGNTQYF
TRBV6-1	NA	TRBJ1-2	CASTLDRNYGYTF
TRBV7-2	NA	TRBJ2-7	CASSRQGTYEQYF
TRBV2	NA	TRBJ2-2	CASSPHSSAGELFF